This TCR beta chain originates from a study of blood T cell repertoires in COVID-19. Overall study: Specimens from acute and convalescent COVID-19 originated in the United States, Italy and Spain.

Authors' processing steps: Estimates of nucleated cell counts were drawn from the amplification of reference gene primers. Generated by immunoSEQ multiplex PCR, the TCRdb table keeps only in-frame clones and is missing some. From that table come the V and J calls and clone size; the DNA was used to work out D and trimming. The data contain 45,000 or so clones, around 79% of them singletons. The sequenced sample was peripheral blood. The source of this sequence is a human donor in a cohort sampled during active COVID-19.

The CDR3: CASGRDRKFF. In DNA, the CDR3 is TGTGCCAGCGGCCGGGACAGAAAGTTCTTC. V usage is TRBV28 and J usage is TRBJ2-1, with 7 bases identical to TRBD1. With 8 bases clipped from V and 14 bases from J, the junction kept 6 bases outside the gene matches. The CDR3 loop spans 10 amino acids. The germline V gene encodes CDR1 MDHEN and CDR2 SYDVKM.